This entry lists 25 T cell receptor beta chains sequenced from one sample in a study of blood T cell repertoires in COVID-19. Sequencing used immunoSEQ multiplex PCR; TCRdb keeps in-frame clones, though not all of them. The profile shows around 340,000 clones, 85% to 90% of them singletons. Material for sequencing was PBMCs or T cells enriched from blood (not recorded which). These receptors were taken from a woman aged 30 to 39 who had been exposed to COVID-19.

This rearrangement joins TRBV7-9 to TRBJ2-7; TRBD1 matches 9 bases. V trimming: 5 bases; J trimming: 12 bases; junction bases outside the gene matches: 11. Germline V gives CDR1 SEHNR, CDR2 FQNEAQ (reference sequence). CDR3 length: 13 residues. CDR3 sequence: CASSPSRDRDAYF. CDR3 sequence (DNA): TGTGCCAGCAGCCCCTCCCGGGACAGGGACGCGTACTTC.

CDR3 amino acids: CASRTGGGGEAFF. The CDR3 coding sequence is TGCGCCAGCAGAACAGGGGGAGGAGGTGAAGCTTTCTTT. The chain joins TRBV5-1 to TRBJ1-1; TRBD1 aligns across 8 bases. The germline V gene has CDR1 SGHRS and CDR2 YFSETQ. This CDR3 has 13 residues. The ends lost 5 bases at V and 7 bases at J; junction bases unmatched: 7. Using reference TRBV5-1 and TRBJ1-1 for the parts outside the CDR3, the full variable domain is KAGVTQTPRYLIKTRGQQVTLSCSPISGHRSVSWYQQTPGQGLQFLFEYFSETQRNKGNFPGRFSGRQFSNSRSEMNVSTLELGDSALYLCASRTGGGGEAFFGQGTRLTVV.

The chain couples TRBV6-5 to TRBJ2-1, with 8 bases identical to TRBD2. Germline trimming cut 2 bases from V and 3 bases from J; bases unmatched to any gene: 6. CDR3 length: 16 amino acids. The germline gives CDR1 MNHEY, CDR2 SVGAGI. DNA for the CDR3: TGTGCCAGCAGTTACACGGCGGGAGGCTTCTACAATGAGCAGTTCTTC. This codes for CASSYTAGGFYNEQFF.

This clone was counted ten times or more. The V and J genes are TRBV13 and TRBJ2-5; TRBD1 might be the D (5 bases). This CDR3 spans 14 amino acids. The V gene's germline CDR1 is PRHDT and CDR2 FYEKMQ (reference sequence). Trimming took 0 bases from V and 1 from J, leaving 6 bases between them. The chain's CDR3 is CASSLGGPQETQYF. CDR3 DNA: TGTGCCAGCAGCTTAGGGGGGCCCCAAGAGACCCAGTACTTC.

This clone was recorded only once. The V call is TRBV2, the J call TRBJ2-7; D perhaps matches TRBD2 (6 bases). Looked up from germline, CDR1 is SNHLY and CDR2 is FYNNEI. Trimming left V 4 bases short and J 7 bases short, with 23 bases between. The CDR3 extends over 16 amino acids. CDR3 loop: CASSASITENRGEQYF. The DNA of the CDR3 is TGTGCCAGCAGTGCTAGTATAACTGAAAATCGGGGGGAGCAGTACTTC.

This chain links TRBV6-5 with TRBJ1-2; D is undetermined. CDR3 size: 14 residues. The V gene lost 6 bases and the J gene lost 2 bases, with 13 bases spanning the gap. Looked up from germline, CDR1 is MNHEY and CDR2 is SVGAGI. CDR3 sequence (DNA): TGTGCCAGCAGGACCGGCCCTAGCAACTATGGCTACACCTTC. As protein: CASRTGPSNYGYTF.

The rearrangement uses TRBV7-2 and TRBJ2-7, with a weak D call TRBD1 (5 bases). CDR3 length equals 13 residues. Germline V gene data show CDR1 as SGHTA and CDR2 as FQGNSA. V was cut by 5 bases and J by 3 bases, with 11 bases left in between. CDR3 bases: TGTGCCAGCAGCCAAAGGGGTGGCTACGAGCAGTACTTC. This sequence encodes CASSQRGGYEQYF.

The chain recombines TRBV29-1 with TRBJ2-5; 8 bases agree with TRBD2. CDR1 SQVTM and CDR2 ANQGSEA come from the germline V gene. The trim removed 6 bases at V and 5 bases at J, leaving 2 bases unmatched. The CDR3 is 11 amino acids. CDR3 DNA: TGCAGCGTCGGCGGGAGGGAGACCCAGTACTTC. It encodes CSVGGRETQYF.

The genes are TRBV28 and TRBJ1-1, with unresolved D. The CDR3 covers 14 residues. From germline, CDR1 is MDHEN and CDR2 SYDVKM. V lost 2 bases and J 0 bases, leaving 7 bases between the germline ends. DNA for the CDR3: TGTGCCAGCAGTTTAGAGGGAGTGAACACTGAAGCTTTCTTT. The encoded protein is CASSLEGVNTEAFF.

This clone was seen more than once but under ten times. The rearrangement links TRBV2 to TRBJ1-1; unclear D gene. The CDR3 has 14 residues. V was cut by 1 base and J by 4 bases, with 10 bases left in between. Germline loops: CDR1 SNHLY, CDR2 FYNNEI. Written as DNA, the CDR3 is TGTGCCAGCAGTGAAGTGGGAGGGATCACTGAAGCTTTCTTT. Its protein is CASSEVGGITEAFF.

This chain links TRBV5-1 with TRBJ2-7, with TRBD1 as a possible D gene (6 bases). Trimming removed 4 bases from V and 1 base from J, with 9 bases in between. The length of the CDR3 is 13 residues. In germline, CDR1 is SGHRS, CDR2 YFSETQ. The CDR3 bases are TGCGCCAGCAGCACTGACAGGTCCTACGAGCAGTACTTC. As protein: CASSTDRSYEQYF.

CDR3 sequence reads: CASSLVGIDWTGGEKLFF. The CDR3 nucleotides read TGTGCCAGCAGCTTAGTCGGCATCGACTGGACGGGAGGCGAAAAACTGTTTTTT. This rearrangement joins TRBV7-9 to TRBJ1-4; D gene unclear. This CDR3 is 18 amino acids long. V was pared by 1 base and J by 8 bases, with 23 bases between. Germline V lookup: CDR1 SEHNR, CDR2 FQNEAQ (reference sequence).

The J gene is TRBJ2-7, the V gene TRBV5-1; 8 nucleotides line up with TRBD2. The CDR3 runs 16 residues. Germline values: CDR1 SGHRS, CDR2 YFSETQ. The trim removed 4 bases at V and 2 bases at J, leaving 11 bases unmatched. The chain's CDR3 is CASSRIPSGSTYEQYF. In DNA, the CDR3 is TGCGCCAGCAGCCGAATCCCTAGCGGGTCTACCTACGAGCAGTACTTC. Looking up the rest from reference TRBV5-1 and TRBJ2-7 gives the full variable domain: KAGVTQTPRYLIKTRGQQVTLSCSPISGHRSVSWYQQTPGQGLQFLFEYFSETQRNKGNFPGRFSGRQFSNSRSEMNVSTLELGDSALYLCASSRIPSGSTYEQYFGPGTRLTVT.

J is TRBJ2-2 and V is TRBV19; 7 nucleotides match TRBD1. Germline CDR1 and CDR2: LNHDA and SQIVND (reference sequence). V dropped 4 bases and J dropped 4; count of bases not matched to a gene: 9. The CDR3 runs 16 residues. The CDR3 sequence is CASSTLQAGGTGELFF. DNA of the CDR3: TGTGCCAGTAGTACCCTCCAAGCAGGGGGCACCGGGGAGCTGTTTTTT.

This chain uses TRBV7-9 with TRBJ2-3; 11 positions agree with TRBD2. Germline CDR1 reads SEHNR; CDR2 reads FQNEAQ (reference sequence). Trimming at V came to 2 bases and at J to 3 bases, leaving 7 bases not matched to a gene. The CDR3 length is 17 residues. CDR3 coding DNA: TGTGCCAGCAGCTTAAGCCTAGCGGGAGGACTTACAGATACGCAGTATTTT. Its protein product is CASSLSLAGGLTDTQYF.

Only one count was recorded for this clone. The chain links TRBV30 to TRBJ2-1; D not resolved. The CDR3 consists of 12 residues. V lost 3 bases to trimming and J lost 5 bases, with 8 bases between them. Germline loops: CDR1 GTSNPN, CDR2 SVGIG (reference sequence). The CDR3 loop reads CAWSPRNNEQFF. The CDR3 nucleotides are TGTGCCTGGAGCCCCAGAAACAATGAGCAGTTCTTC.

V and J are TRBV28 and TRBJ2-2, with D uncertain. The CDR3 contains 13 residues. Germline assignment: CDR1 MDHEN and CDR2 SYDVKM. V was clipped by 1 base and J by 5 bases, with 5 bases between them. CDR3 region: CASSLSLTGELFF. As DNA, the CDR3 is TGTGCCAGCAGTTTATCTCTTACCGGGGAGCTGTTTTTT.

This clone showed up many times. The rearrangement uses TRBV6-2 or TRBV6-3 and TRBJ2-3; no clear D. Germline V CDR1 and CDR2: MNHEY, SVGEGT. V shed 3 bases and J shed 4 bases, with 8 bases lying between them. The CDR3 contains 13 residues. The CDR3 DNA reads TGTGCCAGCAGTTATTCCAGCGCAGATACGCAGTATTTT. Its protein is CASSYSSADTQYF.

The V and J genes are TRBV5-6 and TRBJ1-2, with TRBD1 identical over 7 bases. Per the germline V gene, CDR1 is SGHDT and CDR2 is YYEEEE. J lost 3 bases, V lost 4 bases, and 6 bases had no gene match. This CDR3 comprises 14 residues. The CDR3 reads CASSTRGWDYGYTF. CDR3 in DNA: TGTGCCAGCAGCACCAGGGGGTGGGACTATGGCTACACCTTC.

This clone appeared once. Written as DNA, the CDR3 is TGTGCCAGCACCCCTCCCCTCTGGGACAAATATCAGCCCCAGCATTTT. Translating it yields CASTPPLWDKYQPQHF. This sequence joins TRBV28 and TRBJ1-5; maybe TRBD1 (6 bases). Trimming pared 7 bases from V and 5 bases from J, leaving 21 bases between. The CDR3 runs 16 residues. Germline CDR1 reads MDHEN; CDR2 reads SYDVKM.

V is TRBV28 and J is TRBJ2-3, with 11 bases aligning to TRBD2. This CDR3 has 16 amino acids. Germline-derived CDR1 and CDR2 are MDHEN and SYDVKM. Germline trimming cut 6 bases from V and 3 bases from J; bases unmatched to any gene: 8. The DNA for the CDR3 is TGTGCCAGCAGGCCCTACACTAGCGGGAGAACAGATACGCAGTATTTT. Translation gives CASRPYTSGRTDTQYF.

The chain combines TRBV2 with TRBJ1-5, with TRBD1 matching 8 bases. With V trimmed by 8 bases and J by 11 bases, 2 bases remained unmatched. Germline values: CDR1 SNHLY, CDR2 FYNNEI. The CDR3 loop spans 10 amino acids. Written as DNA, the CDR3 is TGTGCCAGCGGGGGACAGGCCCAGCATTTT. Residues: CASGGQAQHF. The full variable domain, with the rest looked up from reference TRBV2 and TRBJ1-5, is EPEVTQTPSHQVTQMGQEVILRCVPISNHLYFYWYRQILGQKVEFLVSFYNNEISEKSEIFDDQFSVERPDGSNFTLKIRSTKLEDSAMYFCASGGQAQHFGDGTRLSIL.

This chain connects TRBV28 to TRBJ2-3; a possible D gene is TRBD1 (6 bases). Germline assignment: CDR1 MDHEN and CDR2 SYDVKM. CDR3 length equals 15 residues. V lost 5 bases and J 6 bases, leaving 18 bases between the germline ends. The CDR3 nucleotides are TGTGCCAGCAGTCCCGACCTGACAGGCTCGGATACGCAGTATTTT. Translating it yields CASSPDLTGSDTQYF.

The J gene is TRBJ2-5, the V gene TRBV6-5; 8 bases line up with TRBD2. The CDR3 covers 16 residues. V lost 0 bases and J lost 7; bases outside the gene matches: 10. Germline lookup yields CDR1 MNHEY and CDR2 SVGAGI. CDR3 amino acids: CASSYSRLALSMTQYF. The CDR3 DNA is TGTGCCAGCAGTTACTCGAGACTAGCGCTATCGATGACCCAGTACTTC.

The chain carries TRBV6-1 and TRBJ2-7; 9 nucleotides line up with TRBD1. The germline gives CDR1 MNHNS, CDR2 SASEGT. This CDR3 has 15 residues. V was clipped by 1 base and J by 6 bases; unmatched bases: 7. This CDR3 reads CASSEVPGTGIEQYF. CDR3 nucleotide sequence: TGTGCCAGCAGTGAAGTACCCGGGACAGGGATCGAGCAGTACTTC.